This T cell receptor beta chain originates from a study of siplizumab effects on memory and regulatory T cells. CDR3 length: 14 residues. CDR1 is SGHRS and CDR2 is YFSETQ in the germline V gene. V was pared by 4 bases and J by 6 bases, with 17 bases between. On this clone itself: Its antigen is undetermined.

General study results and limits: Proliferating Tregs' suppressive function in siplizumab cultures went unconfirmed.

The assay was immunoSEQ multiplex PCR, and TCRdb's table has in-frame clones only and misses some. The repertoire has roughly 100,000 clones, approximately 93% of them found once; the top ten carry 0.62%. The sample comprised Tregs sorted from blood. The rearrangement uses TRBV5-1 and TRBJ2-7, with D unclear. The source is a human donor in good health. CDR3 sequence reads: CASSPTRSSGEQYF. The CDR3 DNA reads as TGCGCCAGCAGCCCGACGAGGTCCAGTGGCGAGCAGTACTTC. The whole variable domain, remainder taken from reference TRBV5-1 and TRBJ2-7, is KAGVTQTPRYLIKTRGQQVTLSCSPISGHRSVSWYQQTPGQGLQFLFEYFSETQRNKGNFPGRFSGRQFSNSRSEMNVSTLELGDSALYLCASSPTRSSGEQYFGPGTRLTVT.